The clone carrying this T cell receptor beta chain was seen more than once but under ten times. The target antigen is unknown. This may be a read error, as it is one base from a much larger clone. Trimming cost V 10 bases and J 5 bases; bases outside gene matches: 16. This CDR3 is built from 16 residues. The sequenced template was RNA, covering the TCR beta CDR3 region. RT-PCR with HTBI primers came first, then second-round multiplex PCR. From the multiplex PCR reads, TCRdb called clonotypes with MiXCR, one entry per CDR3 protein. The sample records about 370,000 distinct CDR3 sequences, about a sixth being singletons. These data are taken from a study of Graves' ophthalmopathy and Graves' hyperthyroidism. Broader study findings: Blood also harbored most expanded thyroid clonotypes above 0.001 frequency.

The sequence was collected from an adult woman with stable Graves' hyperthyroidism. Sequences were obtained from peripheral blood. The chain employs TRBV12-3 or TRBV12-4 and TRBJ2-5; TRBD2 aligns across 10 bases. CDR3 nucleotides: TGTGCCAACAGCTCTCGACTAGCGGGTTTATGGGAGACCCAGTACTTC. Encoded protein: CANSSRLAGLWETQYF.